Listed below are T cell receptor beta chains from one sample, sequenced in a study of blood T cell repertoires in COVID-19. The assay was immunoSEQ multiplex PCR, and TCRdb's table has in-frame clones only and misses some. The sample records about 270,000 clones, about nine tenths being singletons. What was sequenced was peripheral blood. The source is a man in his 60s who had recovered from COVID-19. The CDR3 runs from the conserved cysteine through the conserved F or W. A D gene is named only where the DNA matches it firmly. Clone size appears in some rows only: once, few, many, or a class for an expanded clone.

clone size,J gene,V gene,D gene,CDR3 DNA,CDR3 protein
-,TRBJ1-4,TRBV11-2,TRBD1,TGTGCCAGCAGCACCAGACAGGGAGTGCAAGAAAAACTGTTTTTT,CASSTRQGVQEKLFF
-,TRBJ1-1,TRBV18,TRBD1,TGTGCCAGCTCACCTCGGACAGGGAAGAACACTGAAGCTTTCTTT,CASSPRTGKNTEAFF
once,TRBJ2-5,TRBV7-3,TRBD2,TGTGCCAGCAGCCTGGGGACTAGCGCAGGAGAGACCCAGTACTTC,CASSLGTSAGETQYF
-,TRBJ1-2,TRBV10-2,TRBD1,TGCGCCAGCAGAATCGGGACAGGGGGTAGTGGCTACACCTTC,CASRIGTGGSGYTF
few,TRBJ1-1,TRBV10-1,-,TGCGCCAGCAGTGACCTGACGGGCGAGGGCACTGAAGCTTTCTTT,CASSDLTGEGTEAFF
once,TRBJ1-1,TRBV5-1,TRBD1,TGCGCCAGCAGCTTCCAGGGGGAGAACACTGAAGCTTTCTTT,CASSFQGENTEAFF
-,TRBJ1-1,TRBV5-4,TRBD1,TGTGCCAGCAGCTTCACTATCGGACAGGGCAAGACTGAAGCTTTCTTT,CASSFTIGQGKTEAFF
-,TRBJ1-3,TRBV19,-,TGTGCCAGTAGTCTCCGGGACTCCAGCTCTGGAAACACCATATATTTT,CASSLRDSSSGNTIYF
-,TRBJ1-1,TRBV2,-,TGTGCCAGCAGTGAAGCCGTTAACACTGAAGCTTTCTTT,CASSEAVNTEAFF
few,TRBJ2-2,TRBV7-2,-,TGTGCCAGCAGCTTAGTAGAGAACACCGGGGAGCTGTTTTTT,CASSLVENTGELFF
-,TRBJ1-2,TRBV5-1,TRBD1,TGCGCCAGCAGCTTAGGGACAGGGTCCCTAAGTGGCTATGGCTACACCTTC,CASSLGTGSLSGYGYTF
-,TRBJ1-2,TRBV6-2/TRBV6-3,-,TGTGCCAGCAGCTCCGATACACAGGGTCTTTACTATGGCTACACCTTC,CASSSDTQGLYYGYTF
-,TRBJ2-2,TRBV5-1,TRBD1,TGCGCCAGCAGCTGGAGTCGACAGGGTAGTTACACCGGGGAGCTGTTTTTT,CASSWSRQGSYTGELFF
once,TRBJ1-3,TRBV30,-,TGTGCCTGGGAAACAGGGGGAAACACCATATATTTT,CAWETGGNTIYF
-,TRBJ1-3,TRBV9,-,TGTGCCAGCAAAGGAGGATCTGGAAACACCATATATTTT,CASKGGSGNTIYF
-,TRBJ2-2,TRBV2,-,TGTGCCAGCAGTGTTTTGGCGGATAACACCGGGGAGCTGTTTTTT,CASSVLADNTGELFF
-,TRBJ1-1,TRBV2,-,TGTGCCAGCAGTGGGGGGGGCTCTTCAGTCACTGAAGCTTTCTTT,CASSGGGSSVTEAFF
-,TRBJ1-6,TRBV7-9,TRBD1,TGTGCCAGCAGCTTAGTAGGGGGCGCGAATTCACCCCTCCACTTT,CASSLVGGANSPLHF
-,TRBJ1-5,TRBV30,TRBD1,TGTGCCTGGACCGACAGGGGAGGGCCCCAGCATTTT,CAWTDRGGPQHF
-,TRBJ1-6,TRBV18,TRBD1,TGTGCCAGCTCACCCCGGGACAGGGGGCGGAATTCACCCCTCCACTTT,CASSPRDRGRNSPLHF
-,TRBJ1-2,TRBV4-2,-,TGTGCCAGCAGCCAAGAATCTCACATCTATGGCTACACCTTC,CASSQESHIYGYTF
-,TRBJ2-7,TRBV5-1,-,TGCGCCAGCAGTTCCGCCCCCTGGCAGGGGAGCTCCTACGAGCAGTACTTC,CASSSAPWQGSSYEQYF
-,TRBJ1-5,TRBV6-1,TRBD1,TGTGCCAGCAGTGCGGGGACAGGGGGAAGCGGCAATCAGCCCCAGCATTTT,CASSAGTGGSGNQPQHF
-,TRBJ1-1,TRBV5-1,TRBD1,TGCGCCAGCAGCTTGGCCGACAGGGTTGGAACTGAAGCTTTCTTT,CASSLADRVGTEAFF
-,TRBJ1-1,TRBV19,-,TGTGCCAGTAGTAATCAGGGATGGGACACTGAAGCTTTCTTT,CASSNQGWDTEAFF
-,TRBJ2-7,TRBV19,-,TGTGCCAGTAGTATGTCGACGCCGGGATCCTACGAGCAGTACTTC,CASSMSTPGSYEQYF
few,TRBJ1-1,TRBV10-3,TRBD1,TGTGCCATCAGCGCCGACAGGGGAAGCGCTGAAGCTTTCTTT,CAISADRGSAEAFF
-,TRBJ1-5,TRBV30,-,TGTGCCTGGAGTCCGAGCAATCAGCCCCAGCATTTT,CAWSPSNQPQHF
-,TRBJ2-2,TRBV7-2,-,TGTGCCAGCAGCTTGGCCTCGGGGGCGAACACCGGGGAGCTGTTTTTT,CASSLASGANTGELFF
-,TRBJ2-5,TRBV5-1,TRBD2,TGCGCCAGCAGGGGCGGGGGGGCCAGAGAGACCCAGTACTTC,CASRGGGARETQYF
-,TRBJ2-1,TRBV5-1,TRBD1,TGCGCCAGCAGCCCAAGGGCTGTCAGGGGGCTTGACAATGAGCAGTTCTTC,CASSPRAVRGLDNEQFF
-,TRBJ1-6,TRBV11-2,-,TGTGCCAGCAGCTTAGAGGCAGGTTTGGGTTCACCCCTCCACTTT,CASSLEAGLGSPLHF